This TCR beta chain was obtained from a study of CD8 T cells in ankylosing spondylitis. Study conclusions and caveats: Several of the motif variants were reported before in synovial fluid and blood from reactive arthritis.

This clonotype showed up just a few times. Its antigen is still unknown. With molecular barcodes, quantitative 5'-RACE was used to make the TCR beta libraries. TCRdb reprocessed the 5' RACE reads with MiXCR, giving one entry per CDR3 protein. The sample yields approximately 190,000 distinct CDR3 sequences, over 10% seen once. CDR3 length: 15 amino acids. V shed 1 base and J shed 3 bases, with 10 bases lying between them. Germline V lookup: CDR1 LNHDA, CDR2 SQIVND (reference sequence). This chain joins TRBV19 and TRBJ1-5; D is unresolved. Sequenced: blood, either unsorted or a sorted T cell fraction (not recorded which). This clonotype was obtained from a female donor with ankylosing spondylitis or in good health (not recorded which). The CDR3 here is CASSIVKGNNQPQHF. Written as DNA, the CDR3 is TGTGCCAGTAGTATAGTAAAAGGGAACAATCAGCCCCAGCATTTT.